The next 9 T cell receptor beta chains were all read from a single sample in a study of cytomegalovirus exposure and HLA in healthy donors. Primers: 60 Vbeta forward and 13 Jbeta reverse. Method: immunoSEQ multiplex PCR; TCRdb's copy keeps in-frame clones and lacks some. The table has roughly 170,000 clones, about 80% seen once. The sequenced sample was PBMCs. These TCRs come from a man aged 25 to 45 in good health and CMV-seropositive.

This chain joins TRBV27 and TRBJ2-1; D not resolved. V shed 0 bases and J shed 8 bases, with 5 bases lying between them. Germline V lookup: CDR1 MNHEY, CDR2 SMNVEV (reference sequence). This CDR3 is built from 12 residues. The chain's CDR3 is CASSLSSDEQFF. The DNA for the CDR3 is TGTGCCAGCAGTTTATCCTCGGATGAGCAGTTCTTC.

J is TRBJ2-3 and V is TRBV4-1; 10 nucleotides align to TRBD2. V shed 2 bases, J shed 3 bases, and the junction held 8 bases outside the gene matches. The germline CDR1 and CDR2 sequences are MGHRA and YSYEKL. The CDR3 totals 17 residues. The CDR3 DNA follows: TGCGCCAGCAGCCAACCCGAGAGCGGGGGGGTAACAGATACGCAGTATTTT. Its protein is CASSQPESGGVTDTQYF.

This chain uses TRBV11-2 with TRBJ1-2; D perhaps matches TRBD1 (6 bases). Trimming cost V 5 bases and J 8 bases, with 18 bases left between them. From germline, CDR1 is SGHAT and CDR2 FQNNGV. The CDR3 totals 14 residues. The CDR3 protein is CASSQEGTSIGYTF. In nucleotides, the CDR3 is TGTGCCAGCAGCCAAGAAGGGACATCGATCGGCTACACCTTC.

The chain has TRBV6-8 and TRBJ2-3; 9 bases are a match to TRBD2. V gave up 10 bases and J gave up 2 bases; unmatched junction bases: 13. The CDR3 runs to 16 residues. Germline values: CDR1 MNHGY, CDR2 SAAAGT. CDR3: CATSGQRGDYTDTQYF. For the CDR3, the DNA is TGTGCCACCTCGGGGCAGCGGGGGGACTACACAGATACGCAGTATTTT.

CDR3 DNA sequence: TGTGCCAGCAGTAACCTTCCGGGACAGGGGGCAAAATTCTCCTACGAGCAGTACTTC. Protein sequence: CASSNLPGQGAKFSYEQYF. This rearrangement joins TRBV28 to TRBJ2-7; 12 nucleotides match TRBD1. The trim removed 5 bases at V and 0 bases at J, leaving 14 bases unmatched. The CDR3 is 19 amino acids. Germline V gene lookup returns CDR1 MDHEN and CDR2 SYDVKM. Combining the CDR3 with reference TRBV28 and TRBJ2-7 gives the whole variable domain DVKVTQSSRYLVKRTGEKVFLECVQDMDHENMFWYRQDPGLGLRLIYFSYDVKMKEKGDIPEGYSVSREKKERFSLILESASTNQTSMYLCASSNLPGQGAKFSYEQYFGPGTRLTVT.

The V call is TRBV5-1, the J call TRBJ1-2, with 9 positions matching TRBD1. V lost 4 bases to trimming and J lost 8 bases; unmatched junction nucleotides: 9. CDR1 is SGHRS and CDR2 is YFSETQ in the germline V gene. The CDR3 spans 14 residues. This CDR3 reads CASSGTGTGNGYTF. The CDR3 DNA is TGCGCCAGCAGCGGGACCGGGACAGGGAACGGCTACACCTTC.

The sample holds one count of this clone. This chain connects TRBV12-5 to TRBJ1-1; D possibly corresponds to TRBD1 (6 bases). CDR3 size: 12 residues. Trimming removed 9 bases at V and 1 base at J, with 9 bases between. Germline CDR1 LGHNT, CDR2 FRNRAP. The CDR3 DNA sequence: TGTGCTAGCGAGACAGGGAACACTGAAGCTTTCTTT. Residues: CASETGNTEAFF. Drawing the rest from reference TRBV12-5 and TRBJ1-1, the complete variable domain is DARVTQTPRHKVTEMGQEVTMRCQPILGHNTVFWYRQTMMQGLELLAYFRNRAPLDDSGMPKDRFSAEMPDATLATLKIQPSEPRDSAVYFCASETGNTEAFFGQGTRLTVV.

This chain uses TRBV19 with TRBJ1-1; D is uncertain. CDR1 and CDR2 (germline): LNHDA, SQIVND (reference sequence). The CDR3 extends over 13 amino acids. The V end was cut by 4 bases, the J end by 3 bases, with 9 bases between. This chain's CDR3 is CASSTTADTEAFF. CDR3 coding DNA: TGTGCCAGTAGTACTACTGCGGACACTGAAGCTTTCTTT.

CDR3 amino acids: CASRGSSGNTIYF. In nucleotides, the CDR3 is TGTGCCAGCAGGGGGAGCTCTGGAAACACCATATATTTT. This rearrangement joins TRBV27 to TRBJ1-3; D is ambiguous. CDR3 length equals 13 residues. The ends were cut back, 6 bases at V and 0 bases at J, with 6 bases in the middle. CDR1 is MNHEY and CDR2 is SMNVEV in the germline V gene (reference sequence).